Listed here are 9 T cell receptor beta chains from one sample, sequenced in a study of regulatory T cells in long-lasting Graves disease. This sample's time point: persistent/refractory GD, antithyroid drugs over 5 years with positive TRAb. RNA extracted from PBMCs served as the sequencing template. Sequencing libraries for TCR beta were prepared with iRepertoire HTBI primers and Arm-PCR of CDR3 regions. TCRdb analysed the multiplex PCR reads with MiXCR anew, one entry per CDR3 protein. The table shows about 660,000 distinct CDR3 sequences, with about 30% occurring only once. Sequencing used peripheral blood mononuclear cells (PBMCs), obtained when the disease was refractory, from a patient treated with antithyroid drugs. These receptors were collected from a female donor with Graves disease.

For this clonotype: Given a much more abundant clone one base away, this may be a read error. The rearrangement uses TRBV7-9 and TRBJ1-1; D is ambiguous. This CDR3 is built from 15 residues. V lost 3 bases to trimming and J lost 3 bases, with 14 bases between them. CDR1 is SEHNR and CDR2 is FQNEAQ in the germline V gene (reference sequence). As DNA, the CDR3 is TGTGCCAGCAGCTTTAGGATCGTTGAGGACACTGAAGCTTTCTTT. Encoded protein: CASSFRIVEDTEAFF.

This clonotype was detected only a few times. A read error may explain this, as a much larger clone is one base away. J is TRBJ1-2 and V is TRBV6-5; D is perhaps TRBD1 (5 bases). Germline CDR1 MNHEY, CDR2 SVGAGI. CDR3 length equals 14 residues. V was shortened by 1 base and J by 0 bases, with 6 bases between the two germline ends. The DNA of the CDR3 is TGTGCCAGCAGTTACTGGGGGACTAACTATGGCTACACCTTC. Its translation: CASSYWGTNYGYTF.

Ten or more counts support this clonotype. V gene TRBV28 combines with J gene TRBJ1-1; D is possibly TRBD1 (5 bases). V lost 7 bases, J lost 0 bases, and 21 bases lay in between. The CDR3 is 17 residues long. Germline V CDR1 and CDR2: MDHEN, SYDVKM. CDR3 DNA: TGTGCCAGCACCCACGGGGGGAAAAGACAGATGAACACTGAAGCTTTCTTT. Amino acids: CASTHGGKRQMNTEAFF.

This clonotype was found a few times. This may arise from a read error, as a much more abundant clone is one base away. This rearrangement joins TRBV2 to TRBJ1-5, with D maybe TRBD1 (6 bases). Germline lookup yields CDR1 SNHLY and CDR2 FYNNEI. This CDR3 comprises 13 residues. Trimming shortened V by 3 bases and J by 5 bases, and 8 bases separated the two germline ends. The CDR3 loop is CASSEDSHQPQHF. In DNA, the CDR3 is TGTGCCAGCAGTGAGGACAGCCATCAGCCCCAGCATTTT.

The V call is TRBV30, the J call TRBJ1-3; the D is unclear. Between the trimmed V and J ends, which lost 2 bases and 0 bases, there was a span of 11 bases. Looked up from germline, CDR1 is GTSNPN and CDR2 is SVGIG (reference sequence). This CDR3 is built from 15 residues. The CDR3 DNA follows: TGTGCCTGGAGTCGGGCGGGGAGCTCTGGAAACACCATATATTTT. Translated, it gives CAWSRAGSSGNTIYF.

The gene calls are TRBV7-3 and TRBJ2-1, with a tentative D call TRBD2 (5 bases). The CDR3 length is 13 residues. Trimming removed 5 bases at V and 6 bases at J, with 11 bases between. In germline, CDR1 is SGHTA, CDR2 FQGTGA. CDR3 in amino acids: CASSRGSRNEQFF. CDR3 DNA sequence: TGTGCCAGCAGCCGGGGTAGCCGCAATGAGCAGTTCTTC.

This rearrangement joins TRBV28 to TRBJ2-5, with 12 bases matching TRBD2. CDR1 and CDR2 (germline): MDHEN, SYDVKM. There are 16 residues in the CDR3. After removal of 2 bases from V and 5 bases from J, the junction contained 6 bases not matched to a gene. CDR3 DNA sequence: TGTGCCAGCAGTTTAACCCTAGCGGGAGGGGTGGAGACCCAGTACTTC. Amino acids: CASSLTLAGGVETQYF.

The V call is TRBV25-1, the J call TRBJ2-7; D possibly corresponds to TRBD1 (6 bases). The germline V and J ends were trimmed by 6 bases and 1 base, with 16 bases remaining between them. Germline V gene lookup returns CDR1 MGHDK and CDR2 SYGVNS. This CDR3 is built from 15 residues. CDR3 loop: CASSAPGHLSYEQYF. The DNA for the CDR3 is TGTGCCAGCAGCGCCCCGGGACACCTATCCTACGAGCAGTACTTC.

The chain carries TRBV12-3 or TRBV12-4 and TRBJ1-2; D is undetermined. The CDR3 has 15 amino acids. V was trimmed by 2 bases and J by 1 base, leaving 11 bases between them. CDR3 sequence: CASSLIGAVNYGYTF. The DNA of the CDR3 is TGTGCCAGCAGTTTAATTGGCGCAGTTAACTATGGCTACACCTTC.